The 6 T cell receptor beta chains below come from one sample, sequenced in a study of T cells after yellow fever vaccination. MiXCR, applied by TCRdb to the 5' RACE reads, yields one record per CDR3 protein. The table records 510,000 or so distinct CDR3 sequences, 15% to 20% of them present only once. Sequenced material: PBMCs, taken 15 days after the yellow fever booster vaccination. All receptors come from a man aged 30 to 45 who received the YFV17D yellow fever vaccine.

This clonotype has just a few counts. J is TRBJ2-7 and V is TRBV5-1; D is possibly TRBD1 (7 bases). CDR3 length equals 15 residues. The germline CDR1 and CDR2 sequences are SGHRS and YFSETQ. V lost 4 bases and J lost 6, with 20 bases in between. The CDR3 loop reads CASSPAGQRGFEQYF. CDR3 nucleotide sequence: TGCGCCAGCAGCCCTGCGGGACAGCGAGGATTCGAGCAGTACTTC.

In its sample, this clonotype was seen a few times. The chain joins TRBV7-2 to TRBJ2-3; 9 bases match TRBD1. The V and J ends lost 5 bases and 0 bases, in that order; junction bases with no gene match: 3. In germline, CDR1 is SGHTA, CDR2 FQGNSA. The CDR3 sequence is 15 residues long. The chain's CDR3 is CASSHRGQSTDTQYF. In nucleotides, the CDR3 is TGTGCCAGCAGCCACAGGGGGCAGAGCACAGATACGCAGTATTTT.

The rearrangement joins TRBV6-1 to TRBJ2-1; tentatively, D is TRBD2 (5 bases). The V end was cut by 0 bases, the J end by 13 bases, with 10 bases between. In germline, CDR1 is MNHNS, CDR2 SASEGT. This CDR3 has 12 residues. CDR3 residues: CASSEAGVGQFF. The CDR3 DNA sequence: TGTGCCAGCAGTGAAGCCGGGGTTGGACAGTTCTTC.

This clonotype turned up a few times. The rearrangement uses TRBV10-3 and TRBJ2-5, with unresolved D. Per germline, CDR1 ENHRY and CDR2 SYGVKD. The CDR3 consists of 13 residues. V was shortened by 4 bases and J by 3 bases, with 9 bases between the two germline ends. The CDR3 nucleotides read TGTGCCATCAGTGCCACCCGGGAAGAGACCCAGTACTTC. Translating gives CAISATREETQYF.

The rearrangement uses TRBV6-2 or TRBV6-3 and TRBJ2-4, with 8 positions matching TRBD1. CDR1 and CDR2 from the germline V gene are MNHEY and SVGEGT. J lost 7 bases, V lost 2 bases, and 4 bases had no gene match. The CDR3 has 14 residues. CDR3: CASSYGQGLNIQYF. As DNA, the CDR3 is TGTGCCAGCAGTTACGGACAGGGTTTGAACATTCAGTACTTC.

This clonotype turned up a few times. This rearrangement joins TRBV20-1 to TRBJ2-7; 11 bases align to TRBD2. With V trimmed by 5 bases and J by 3 bases, 15 bases remained unmatched. The CDR3 sequence is 17 residues long. The V gene's germline CDR1 is DFQATT and CDR2 SNEGSKA (reference sequence). CDR3 protein: CSAPGTSGSFKGYEQYF. CDR3 nucleotide sequence: TGCAGTGCTCCGGGTACTAGCGGGAGCTTTAAGGGCTACGAGCAGTACTTC.